One and the same sample provided the 11 T cell receptor beta chains below, sequenced in a study of blood T cell repertoires in COVID-19. Assay used: immunoSEQ multiplex PCR; TCRdb lists only in-frame clones, some missing. Altogether about 440,000 clones are present, around 91% being singletons, with the ten largest covering about 0.57%. The material sequenced was PBMCs or T cells enriched from blood (not recorded which). These receptors all come from a man younger than 35 who had recovered from COVID-19.

The V and J genes are TRBV7-9 and TRBJ1-4, with D possibly being TRBD1 (5 bases). Trimming shortened V by 5 bases and J by 7 bases, and 20 bases separated the two germline ends. The CDR3 runs 16 residues. Germline CDR1 reads SEHNR; CDR2 reads FQNEAQ (reference sequence). The CDR3 loop reads CASSLIAWGEAEKLFF. As DNA, the CDR3 is TGTGCCAGCAGCCTAATCGCCTGGGGGGAGGCTGAAAAACTGTTTTTT.

V gene TRBV19 combines with J gene TRBJ1-4; 8 nucleotides align to TRBD1. The CDR3 extends over 14 amino acids. V shed 8 bases and J 2 bases; nucleotides not matched to a gene: 4. Per germline, CDR1 LNHDA and CDR2 SQIVND (reference sequence). The CDR3 DNA reads TGTGCCAGTCAGCGACAGGGGACTAATGAAAAACTGTTTTTT. It is translated as CASQRQGTNEKLFF.

The CDR3 DNA is TGCAGCGTTGAAGTGTCGGACAGAATGAACACTGAAGCTTTCTTT. It is translated as CSVEVSDRMNTEAFF. V gene TRBV29-1 combines with J gene TRBJ1-1; D might be TRBD1 (6 bases). V was pared by 1 base and J by 0 bases, with 12 bases between. The CDR3 runs 15 residues. Per germline, CDR1 SQVTM and CDR2 ANQGSEA.

The DNA of the CDR3 is TGTGCCAGCAGCTCCTGGACAGGGGGCTATGAGCAGTTCTTC. Translated, it gives CASSSWTGGYEQFF. This chain joins TRBV7-9 and TRBJ2-1, with 11 nucleotides matching TRBD1. From germline, CDR1 is SEHNR and CDR2 FQNEAQ (reference sequence). The trim removed 4 bases at V and 8 bases at J, leaving 4 bases unmatched. The CDR3 covers 14 residues.

The V and J genes are TRBV18 and TRBJ1-5; possibly TRBD1 for D (5 bases). Between the trimmed V and J ends, which lost 6 bases and 3 bases, there was a span of 12 bases. Germline V gives CDR1 KGHSH, CDR2 LQKENI. CDR3 length: 14 residues. DNA for the CDR3: TGTGCCAGCTCTCTCCGGGGGGTCAATCAGCCCCAGCATTTT. Translation: CASSLRGVNQPQHF.

V and J are TRBV5-6 and TRBJ2-6; D possibly corresponds to TRBD2 (6 bases). With 4 bases removed from V and 6 bases from J, the gap between germline ends came to 14 bases. There are 15 residues in the CDR3. Germline CDR1 SGHDT, CDR2 YYEEEE. CDR3: CASSAGTGKANVLTF. Here the CDR3 DNA reads TGTGCCAGCAGCGCGGGGACGGGAAAGGCCAACGTCCTGACTTTC.

The chain carries TRBV19 and TRBJ1-1, with 7 bases lining up with TRBD1. The CDR3 is made up of 13 amino acids. The germline CDR1 and CDR2 sequences are LNHDA and SQIVND (reference sequence). The junction had 4 bases not matched to a gene; V was cut back by 4 bases and J by 5 bases. The CDR3 here is CASSTGGRTEAFF. In DNA form, the CDR3 reads TGTGCCAGTAGTACAGGGGGGCGGACTGAAGCTTTCTTT.

The chain has TRBV5-4 and TRBJ2-7; TRBD1 agrees at 7 bases. The CDR3 loop spans 13 amino acids. After removal of 3 bases from V and 6 bases from J, the junction contained 6 bases not matched to a gene. Germline-derived CDR1 and CDR2 are SGHNT and YYREEE (reference sequence). This chain's CDR3 is CASSYQGVREQYF. CDR3 coding DNA: TGTGCCAGCAGCTACCAGGGGGTGCGCGAGCAGTACTTC.

The genes are TRBV10-2 and TRBJ1-4; 8 nucleotides align to TRBD1. The germline V gene has CDR1 WSHSY and CDR2 SAAADI. V shed 6 bases, J shed 7 bases, and the junction held 7 bases outside the gene matches. The CDR3 has 14 amino acids. CDR3 sequence: CASRETGEGEKLFF. The CDR3 DNA follows: TGCGCCAGCAGGGAGACAGGGGAAGGTGAAAAACTGTTTTTT.

The chain joins TRBV6-5 to TRBJ1-1, with TRBD1 matching over 8 bases. J lost 4 bases, V lost 10 bases, and 8 bases had no gene match. This CDR3 has 13 amino acids. CDR1 and CDR2 (germline): MNHEY, SVGAGI. The CDR3 is CATWTGLATEAFF. CDR3 in DNA: TGTGCCACCTGGACAGGGTTGGCCACTGAAGCTTTCTTT.

V usage is TRBV6-5 and J usage is TRBJ2-2; tentatively, D is TRBD1 (6 bases). There are 14 residues in the CDR3. Germline CDR1 MNHEY, CDR2 SVGAGI. V was cut by 8 bases and J by 3 bases, with 13 bases left in between. The CDR3 loop reads CASRLGGDTGELFF. CDR3 nucleotides: TGTGCCAGCCGGTTAGGGGGAGACACCGGGGAGCTGTTTTTT.